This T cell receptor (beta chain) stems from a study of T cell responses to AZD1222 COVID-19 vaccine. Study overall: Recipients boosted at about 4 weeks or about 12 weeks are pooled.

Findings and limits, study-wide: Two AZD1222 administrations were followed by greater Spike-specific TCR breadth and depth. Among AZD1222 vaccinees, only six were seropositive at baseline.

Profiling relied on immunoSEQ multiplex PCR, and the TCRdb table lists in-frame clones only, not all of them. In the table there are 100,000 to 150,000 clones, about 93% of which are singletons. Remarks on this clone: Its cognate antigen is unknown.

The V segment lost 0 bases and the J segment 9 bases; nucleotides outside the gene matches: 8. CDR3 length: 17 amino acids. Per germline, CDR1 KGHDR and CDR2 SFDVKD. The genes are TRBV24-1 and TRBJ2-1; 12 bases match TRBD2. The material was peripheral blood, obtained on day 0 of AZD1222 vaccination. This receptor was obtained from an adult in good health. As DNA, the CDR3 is TGTGCCACCAGTGATTTGGAGGCTAGCGGGAGGGACAGTGAGCAGTTCTTC. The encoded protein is CATSDLEASGRDSEQFF.